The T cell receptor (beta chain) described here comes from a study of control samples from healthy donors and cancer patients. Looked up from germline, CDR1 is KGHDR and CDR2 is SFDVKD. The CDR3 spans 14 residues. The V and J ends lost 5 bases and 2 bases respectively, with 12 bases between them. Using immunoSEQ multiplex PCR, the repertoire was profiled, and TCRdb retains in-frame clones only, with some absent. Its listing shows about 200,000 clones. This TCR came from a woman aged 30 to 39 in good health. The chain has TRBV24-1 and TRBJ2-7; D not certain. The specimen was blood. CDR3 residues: CATSAPKGTYEQYF. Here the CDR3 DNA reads TGTGCCACCAGTGCCCCTAAGGGTACCTACGAGCAGTACTTC.